These T cell receptor beta chains were read from a single sample in a study of T cells in tumors and immune-related adverse events. Assay used: immunoSEQ multiplex PCR; TCRdb lists only in-frame clones, some missing. The table lists about 10,000 clones, 85% to 95% of them singletons, with around 1.5% in the top ten. Here the sequenced sample was lymph node tissue, taken from a patient treated with anti-PD-1 therapy. The source is a female donor with metastatic renal cell carcinoma. The CDR3 runs from the conserved cysteine through the conserved F or W.

TRBJ2-1,TRBV11-2,CASSPWTGALFF
TRBJ1-2,TRBV7-8,CASSLRTITNYGYTF
TRBJ2-7,TRBV12-1,CASSFALAGVYEQYF
TRBJ1-2,TRBV29-1,CSDETNYGYTF
TRBJ2-7,TRBV7-6,CASSFPPGEQYF
TRBJ2-7,TRBV7-2,CASSLATAHEQYF
TRBJ2-7,TRBV6-5,CASRLAGGYEQYF
TRBJ2-7,TRBV7-9,CASSTTGMNYEQYF
TRBJ2-5,TRBV10-3,CAISESLGQGGQETQYF
TRBJ2-7,TRBV2,CASAPTSRVHEQYF
TRBJ2-7,TRBV4-1,CASSPQREVNEQYF
TRBJ1-1,TRBV5-1,CASSSDRTNTEAFF
TRBJ2-1,TRBV4-1,CASSQLLAEPYNEQFF
TRBJ2-2,TRBV2,CASDRDRWIGELFF
TRBJ2-1,TRBV5-1,CASSLRTGDGEQFF
TRBJ2-5,TRBV29-1,CSVAGVTQRTQYF
TRBJ1-1,TRBV5-1,CASNGENTEAFF
TRBJ1-4,TRBV25-1,CASSEDRGGATNEKLFF
TRBJ2-7,TRBV7-2,CASSLGPSTGLYEQYF
TRBJ1-3,TRBV7-8,CASSPPGWSGNTIYF
TRBJ2-1,TRBV2,CASSQLAGGLGEQFF
TRBJ2-1,TRBV5-1,CASSFTAGTSNEQFF
TRBJ2-3,TRBV2,CASSAGTDTDTQYF
TRBJ1-1,TRBV11-2,CASSLTVPDPMAFF
TRBJ2-6,TRBV5-6,CASSFLTGAGANVLTF
TRBJ2-7,TRBV27,CASSGSYEQYF
TRBJ2-7,TRBV6-5,CASGYEQYF
TRBJ1-1,TRBV5-4,CASSLADIDTEAFF
TRBJ2-3,TRBV6-1,CASTRSWGPDTQYF
TRBJ1-5,TRBV6-1,CASSEDRGQPQHF
TRBJ2-7,TRBV4-2,CASSIDHGGDREQYF
TRBJ2-5,TRBV6-1,CASSEHQGQETQYF
TRBJ2-1,TRBV7-9,CASSWGQSNEQFF
TRBJ2-6,TRBV30,CAWTRPGKGLWANVLTF
TRBJ1-1,TRBV10-2,CASRDVQGQGNTEAFF